A single sample is the source of the 10 T cell receptor beta chains below, sequenced in a study of patients and donors after allogeneic stem cell transplantation. TCRdb re-called the RT-PCR reads with MiXCR, one entry per CDR3 protein. The sample contains about a million distinct CDR3 sequences, about 20% of which appear only once. The material sequenced was blood, either unsorted or a sorted T cell fraction (not recorded which). The source of these receptors is a human donor who was either an allogeneic HSCT recipient or a stem cell or donor lymphocyte infusion donor (not recorded which). It is not recorded whose cells these are; they may come from a transplant donor.

There are a few counts of this clonotype. CDR3 amino acids: CASSVSWDILNEQFF. CDR3 DNA sequence: TGTGCCAGCAGCGTATCATGGGACATCCTCAATGAGCAGTTCTTC. The chain joins TRBV9 to TRBJ2-1, with D possibly being TRBD1 (6 bases). In germline, CDR1 is SGDLS, CDR2 YYNGEE. Trimming shortened V by 1 base and J by 6 bases, and 14 bases separated the two germline ends. The CDR3 is 15 amino acids.

The V gene is TRBV10-3, the J gene TRBJ2-3; 7 positions match TRBD2. Trimming cost V 3 bases and J 2 bases; bases outside gene matches: 8. The CDR3 contains 16 residues. Germline lookup yields CDR1 ENHRY and CDR2 SYGVKD. Here the CDR3 DNA reads TGTGCCATCAGTGACCTACTAGCGCCATACACAGATACGCAGTATTTT. Translating it yields CAISDLLAPYTDTQYF.

The sample holds a few counts of this clonotype. This rearrangement joins TRBV12-5 to TRBJ2-2; 11 bases align to TRBD1. Germline assignment: CDR1 LGHNT and CDR2 FRNRAP. This CDR3 has 15 residues. With V trimmed by 5 bases and J by 7 bases, 6 bases remained unmatched. The CDR3 region is CASGLGQGAVGELFF. Written as DNA, the CDR3 is TGTGCTAGTGGTCTTGGACAGGGGGCGGTCGGGGAGCTGTTTTTT.

This chain links TRBV7-9 with TRBJ1-4; D possibly corresponds to TRBD1 (5 bases). In germline, CDR1 is SEHNR, CDR2 FQNEAQ (reference sequence). Deletions cut 5 bases from V and 6 bases from J, with 16 bases between. There are 15 residues in the CDR3. CDR3 in amino acids: CASSPGGPRDEKLFF. The CDR3 DNA reads as TGTGCCAGCAGCCCAGGTGGCCCCAGGGATGAAAAACTGTTTTTT.

The chain uses TRBV29-1 and TRBJ1-4, with 8 bases that match TRBD1. J was trimmed by 8 bases and V by 6 bases; bases with no gene match: 8. This CDR3 spans 13 amino acids. From germline, CDR1 is SQVTM and CDR2 ANQGSEA. This CDR3 is CSVWTGRREKLFF. The CDR3 DNA sequence: TGCAGCGTCTGGACAGGGAGGAGAGAAAAACTGTTTTTT. Full variable domain (missing parts from reference TRBV29-1 and TRBJ1-4): SAVISQKPSRDICQRGTSLTIQCQVDSQVTMMFWYRQQPGQSLTLIATANQGSEATYESGFVIDKFPISRPNLTFSTLTVSNMSPEDSSIYLCSVWTGRREKLFFGSGTQLSVL.

This rearrangement joins TRBV6-5 to TRBJ2-2, with unresolved D. CDR1 is MNHEY and CDR2 is SVGAGI in the germline V gene. The CDR3 covers 12 residues. The V gene lost 8 bases and the J gene lost 2 bases, with 6 bases spanning the gap. The CDR3 DNA sequence: TGTGCCAGCGCTAGAAACACCGGGGAGCTGTTTTTT. It encodes CASARNTGELFF.

V usage is TRBV4-3 and J usage is TRBJ2-2; D may match TRBD1 or TRBD2 (6 bases each). CDR1 and CDR2 from the germline V gene are LGHNA and YSLEER. Trimming removed 0 bases from V and 5 bases from J, with 10 bases in between. The CDR3 has 15 amino acids. Here the CDR3 reads CASSQDGGRTGELFF. CDR3 coding DNA: TGCGCCAGCAGCCAAGATGGGGGGCGGACCGGGGAGCTGTTTTTT.

The chain is built from TRBV4-3 and TRBJ1-1; D is undetermined. The CDR3 sequence is 16 residues long. Looked up from germline, CDR1 is LGHNA and CDR2 is YSLEER. V gave up 0 bases and J gave up 1 base, with 12 bases separating them. CDR3 nucleotides: TGCGCCAGCAGCCAAGAAACGGGGAGGACGAACACTGAAGCTTTCTTT. Translation: CASSQETGRTNTEAFF.

Here the CDR3 DNA reads TGTGCCAGCTCACCGACGGTGGGGATCAACCGGGACAGGGAGTTCTTC. It specifies CASSPTVGINRDREFF. The genes are TRBV18 and TRBJ2-1; 9 nucleotides line up with TRBD1. The CDR3 sequence is 16 residues long. V was pared by 3 bases and J by 14 bases, with 17 bases of the junction left unmatched. CDR1 KGHSH and CDR2 LQKENI come from the germline V gene.

This chain links TRBV27 with TRBJ1-6; TRBD1 matches at 7 bases. This CDR3 comprises 14 residues. The V gene end was trimmed by 2 bases and the J gene end by 11 bases; junction bases not matched to a gene: 6. Germline V gives CDR1 MNHEY, CDR2 SMNVEV (reference sequence). In DNA form, the CDR3 reads TGTGCCAGCAGTTTAGAGACAGGGAGGACACCCCTCCACTTT. It is translated as CASSLETGRTPLHF.